The T cell receptor (beta chain) under discussion was sequenced for a study of PD-1 blockade in classical Hodgkin lymphoma. General study findings and limits: Newly diagnosed patients were reported to exhibit reduced baseline TCR diversity relative to healthy donors. It was among complete responders that baseline diversity resembled that of newly diagnosed patients. The CD4+ diversity rise by C4D1 was clearest in complete responders.

All trial patients relapsed after autologous stem cell transplantation. The CDR3 runs to 14 residues. V lost 4 bases and J 5 bases, leaving 15 bases between the germline ends. CDR1 is SGHVS, CDR2 FQNEAQ, per germline. This clone was seen once. What it binds is unknown. Measured with immunoSEQ multiplex PCR; TCRdb has only the in-frame clones, and not every one. This table has some 96,000 clones, over 80% appearing once. V usage is TRBV7-8 and J usage is TRBJ2-7; D gene ambiguous. The receptor was derived from a human donor with classical Hodgkin lymphoma. This material consisted of peripheral blood mononuclear cells (PBMCs), taken at baseline. CDR3 loop: CASSSRVFGDEQYF. CDR3 coding DNA: TGTGCCAGCAGCTCTAGGGTATTCGGCGACGAGCAGTACTTC.